These 21 T cell receptor beta chains came from one sample sequenced in a study of sequential checkpoint blockade in melanoma. Treatment meaning: randomized to nivolumab then ipilimumab (arm A) or the reverse (arm B). Sequenced by immunoSEQ multiplex PCR; TCRdb stores in-frame clones only, minus some. The profile shows about 28,000 clones, about 83% of them singletons. The source material was CD8+ T cells sorted from blood (inferred from file names), sampled from a patient given nivolumab and ipilimumab in sequence. These receptors all come from a human donor with melanoma.

The CDR3 region is CATKTGSPNYGYTF. In nucleotides, the CDR3 is TGTGCCACTAAGACAGGCTCCCCTAACTATGGCTACACCTTC. This chain joins TRBV2 and TRBJ1-2, with TRBD1 as a possible D gene (6 bases). The CDR3 contains 14 residues. Trimming cost V 10 bases and J 0 bases, with 15 bases left between them. Germline CDR1 SNHLY, CDR2 FYNNEI.

The V gene is TRBV4-2, the J gene TRBJ2-4; TRBD1 is a possible D gene (5 bases). The V and J ends lost 2 bases and 10 bases respectively, with 12 bases between them. This CDR3 region has 13 residues. CDR1 and CDR2 from the germline V gene are LGHNA and YNFKEQ. CDR3 sequence (DNA): TGTGCCAGCAGCCAATGGCTAGGGGAAATTCAGTACTTC. Translated, it gives CASSQWLGEIQYF.

This clone is a singleton in its sample. The chain couples TRBV4-1 to TRBJ2-7, with a tentative D call TRBD2 (5 bases). V was cut by 3 bases and J by 7 bases, with 16 bases left in between. Germline CDR1 reads MGHRA; CDR2 reads YSYEKL. The CDR3 is 14 amino acids. CDR3 DNA sequence: TGCGCCAGCAGCCAGTCGGGTCTCTCGGGGGAGCAGTACTTC. Encoded protein: CASSQSGLSGEQYF.

The V gene is TRBV28, the J gene TRBJ2-3; 8 bases fit TRBD1. Germline CDR1 MDHEN, CDR2 SYDVKM. The CDR3 runs to 14 residues. J lost 2 bases, V lost 8 bases, and 6 bases had no gene match. CDR3 loop: CASQAQGATDTQYF. Here the CDR3 DNA reads TGTGCCAGCCAAGCCCAGGGGGCCACAGATACGCAGTATTTT. Full variable domain (remainder filled in from reference TRBV28 and TRBJ2-3): DVKVTQSSRYLVKRTGEKVFLECVQDMDHENMFWYRQDPGLGLRLIYFSYDVKMKEKGDIPEGYSVSREKKERFSLILESASTNQTSMYLCASQAQGATDTQYFGPGTRLTVL.

The gene calls are TRBV9 and TRBJ1-2, with TRBD1 identical over 8 bases. CDR3 length equals 15 residues. Germline CDR1 and CDR2: SGDLS and YYNGEE. J was trimmed by 4 bases and V by 5 bases; bases with no gene match: 10. CDR3 in amino acids: CASSPGTGPFYGYTF. In nucleotides, the CDR3 is TGTGCCAGCAGTCCCGGGACAGGTCCTTTCTATGGCTACACCTTC.

This clone was seen only a few times. DNA of the CDR3: TGTGCCAGCAGTCCAGCCAGGGATGACAAAAACATTCAGTACTTC. Its protein product is CASSPARDDKNIQYF. This chain joins TRBV28 and TRBJ2-4; a possible D gene is TRBD1 (5 bases). This CDR3 spans 15 amino acids. With 5 bases removed from V and 3 bases from J, the gap between germline ends came to 14 bases. The germline V gene encodes CDR1 MDHEN and CDR2 SYDVKM.

The rearrangement joins TRBV6-5 to TRBJ1-1, with 8 bases fitting TRBD1. In germline, CDR1 is MNHEY, CDR2 SVGAGI. CDR3 length: 14 residues. V dropped 6 bases and J dropped 1; count of bases not matched to a gene: 4. The CDR3 bases are TGTGCCAGCAGACCCAGGGGGCAGAACACTGAAGCTTTCTTT. Translated: CASRPRGQNTEAFF.

The V and J genes are TRBV7-9 and TRBJ1-1; the D is unclear. This CDR3 is 12 amino acids long. V dropped 2 bases and J dropped 8 bases, with 9 bases sitting between them. CDR1 and CDR2 from the germline V gene are SEHNR and FQNEAQ (reference sequence). CDR3 residues: CASSLFLQEAFF. CDR3 in DNA: TGTGCCAGCAGCTTATTTCTACAGGAAGCTTTCTTT.

CDR3 nucleotides: TGTGCTAGTGGCCAGACTAGCACAGATACGCAGTATTTT. This codes for CASGQTSTDTQYF. The genes are TRBV12-5 and TRBJ2-3; D gene unclear. The V and J ends lost 6 bases and 0 bases respectively, with 7 bases between them. Germline V gene lookup returns CDR1 LGHNT and CDR2 FRNRAP. This CDR3 has 13 residues.

The V and J genes are TRBV29-1 and TRBJ2-5; 14 bases map to TRBD2. Germline loops: CDR1 SQVTM, CDR2 ANQGSEA. CDR3 size: 13 residues. Trimming took 4 bases from V and 5 from J; bases not matched to a gene: 0. CDR3 in DNA: TGCAGCGTTGGACTAGCGGGAGGGGAGACCCAGTACTTC. Residues: CSVGLAGGETQYF.

The chain uses TRBV7-8 and TRBJ2-7; D not certain. Trimming took off 3 bases at V and 4 bases at J, with 7 bases between the two ends. The CDR3 has 12 amino acids. Germline CDR1 and CDR2: SGHVS and FQNEAQ. CDR3 DNA sequence: TGTGCCAGCAGCTTGCCTATGTACGAGCAGTACTTC. It specifies CASSLPMYEQYF.

V is TRBV27 and J is TRBJ2-7; 7 bases agree with TRBD2. CDR3 length equals 11 residues. The junction had 2 bases not matched to a gene; V was cut back by 5 bases and J by 7 bases. CDR1 MNHEY and CDR2 SMNVEV come from the germline V gene (reference sequence). The CDR3: CASSEAGEQYF. CDR3 bases: TGTGCCAGCAGTGAAGCGGGGGAGCAGTACTTC.

J is TRBJ1-2 and V is TRBV4-1; TRBD1 is a possible D gene (6 bases). Germline V gene data show CDR1 as MGHRA and CDR2 as YSYEKL. The CDR3 extends over 16 amino acids. V shed 1 base and J shed 2 bases, with 14 bases lying between them. This chain's CDR3 is CASSQGLQGTNYGYTF. CDR3 bases: TGCGCCAGCAGCCAAGGTTTACAGGGAACAAACTATGGCTACACCTTC.

The gene calls are TRBV5-1 and TRBJ2-5; D gene ambiguous. CDR1 and CDR2 (germline): SGHRS, YFSETQ. Trimming removed 0 bases from V and 5 bases from J, with 17 bases in between. There are 16 residues in the CDR3. CDR3: CASSLESVDLRETQYF. The CDR3, as DNA: TGCGCCAGCAGCTTGGAATCAGTGGATCTGCGGGAGACCCAGTACTTC.

The genes are TRBV15 and TRBJ2-5, with 7 bases identical to TRBD1. The better agreement between TRBJ2-7 and the DNA end casts doubt on the J call. Germline CDR1 LNHNV, CDR2 YYDKDF (reference sequence). The CDR3 is 15 amino acids. CDR3 coding DNA: TGTGCCACCAGCAGAACATCCTGGGGGACAGACGAGCAGTACTTC. Its translation is CATSRTSWGTDEQYF.

The rearrangement uses TRBV21-1 and TRBJ1-2; TRBD1, the D gene given by the table, was not confirmed from the DNA. TRBV21-1 has pseudogene status. The CDR3 runs 14 residues. The CDR3 sequence is CASLSDRGSYGYTF. Here the CDR3 DNA reads TGTGCCAGCCTCTCAGACAGGGGGAGCTATGGCTACACCTTC.

The V gene is TRBV7-9, the J gene TRBJ2-3, with 8 bases lining up with TRBD2. V trimming: 8 bases; J trimming: 0 bases; junction bases outside the gene matches: 16. The germline V gene has CDR1 SEHNR and CDR2 FQNEAQ (reference sequence). The length of the CDR3 is 18 residues. CDR3 DNA: TGTGCCAGCCCCCTCCCGGACCGGGAGGGCACCAGCACAGATACGCAGTATTTT. Residues: CASPLPDREGTSTDTQYF.

The CDR3 sequence: CASSVGGSGELFF. The DNA of the CDR3 is TGTGCCAGCAGCGTAGGGGGTTCCGGGGAGCTGTTTTTT. The chain joins TRBV27 to TRBJ2-2; possible D gene TRBD1, 6 bases. CDR1 is MNHEY and CDR2 is SMNVEV in the germline V gene (reference sequence). Between the trimmed V and J ends, which lost 6 bases and 6 bases, there was a span of 11 bases. The CDR3 covers 13 residues.

The rearrangement links TRBV6-1 to TRBJ2-1; a possible D gene is TRBD1 (5 bases). This CDR3 comprises 14 residues. The ends were cut back, 1 base at V and 5 bases at J, with 9 bases in the middle. Germline CDR1 reads MNHNS; CDR2 reads SASEGT. CDR3 bases: TGTGCCAGCAGTGAAGGGGGCAGTAACAATGAGCAGTTCTTC. Translation: CASSEGGSNNEQFF.

The chain couples TRBV6-4 to TRBJ1-1, with 7 nucleotides matching TRBD1. The ends lost 3 bases at V and 0 bases at J; junction bases unmatched: 19. This CDR3 comprises 20 residues. Germline CDR1 and CDR2: MRHNA and SNTAGT. The CDR3 protein is CASSEEEQGRPPAMNTEAFF. The CDR3 DNA follows: TGTGCCAGCAGTGAAGAAGAACAGGGGAGACCCCCCGCAATGAACACTGAAGCTTTCTTT.

The genes are TRBV7-9 and TRBJ2-1; TRBD1 agrees at 9 bases. V was clipped by 5 bases and J by 14 bases; unmatched bases: 7. Germline assignment: CDR1 SEHNR and CDR2 FQNEAQ (reference sequence). This CDR3 region has 12 residues. DNA of the CDR3: TGTGCCAGCAGCCACGTCGACAGGGGGGAGTTCTTC. This encodes CASSHVDRGEFF.